This is a list of T cell receptor beta chains from one sample in a study of T cell repertoires in aging, cancer and after chemotherapy. TCRdb re-called the multiplex PCR reads through MiXCR, storing one row per CDR3 protein. The table lists roughly 10,000 distinct CDR3 sequences, 30% to 35% of them singletons. The source material was blood. Every receptor here comes from a human donor in good health. The donor label of this sample is uncertain. The CDR3 runs from the conserved cysteine through the conserved F or W. A D gene is named only where the DNA matches it firmly. Clone size is shown for a subset of rows, as once, few, many or a class of expanded clone.

v_call	d_call	clone_size	j_call	cdr3_aa	cdr3_nt
TRBV6-5	-	-	TRBJ1-2	CASSYLTGVSGYTF	TGTGCCAGCAGTTACCTCACGGGAGTATCTGGCTACACCTTC
TRBV21-1	-	-	TRBJ1-6	CASTAPLHF	TGTGCCAGCACCGCACCCCTCCACTTT
TRBV19	-	-	TRBJ2-1	CASSIGDLSSYNEQFF	TGTGCCAGTAGTATAGGCGACCTCAGCTCCTACAATGAGCAGTTCTTC
TRBV13	-	-	TRBJ1-2	CASSAGAMDYGYTF	TGTGCCAGCAGCGCGGGGGCTATGGACTATGGCTACACCTTC
TRBV12-3/TRBV12-4	TRBD2	-	TRBJ2-2	CASTPRGVTGGELFF	TGTGCCAGCACCCCACGGGGGGTTACTGGCGGGGAGCTGTTTTTT
TRBV7-7	-	-	TRBJ2-1	CASSLALGDNEQFF	TGTGCTAGCAGCTTAGCGCTCGGGGACAATGAGCAGTTCTTC
TRBV6-1	TRBD2	-	TRBJ2-3	CASSESPAGVYDTQYF	TGTGCCAGCAGTGAGTCCCCAGCGGGAGTTTACGATACGCAGTATTTT
TRBV5-6	TRBD1	medium-sized	TRBJ2-7	CASSGAGGHEQYF	TGTGCCAGCAGCGGTGCAGGGGGCCACGAGCAGTACTTC
TRBV20-1	-	-	TRBJ1-1	CSARESTEAFF	TGCAGTGCTAGAGAGAGTACTGAAGCTTTCTTT
TRBV6-5	-	few	TRBJ2-5	CASSEISGNQETQYF	TGCGCCAGCAGTGAAATATCGGGGAACCAAGAGACCCAGTACTTC
TRBV20-1	TRBD2	-	TRBJ2-7	CSAPGLAGYEQYF	TGCAGTGCTCCGGGACTAGCGGGATACGAGCAGTACTTC
TRBV7-9	-	-	TRBJ2-7	CASSPGYEQYF	TGTGCCAGCAGCCCAGGGTACGAGCAGTACTTC
TRBV27	-	-	TRBJ2-7	CASRGQGIRGPHYEQYF	TGTGCCAGCAGAGGGCAGGGAATAAGGGGCCCCCACTACGAGCAGTACTTC
TRBV7-2	-	-	TRBJ2-3	CASSLGERDTQYF	TGTGCCAGCAGCTTAGGAGAAAGGGATACGCAGTATTTT
TRBV5-4	-	-	TRBJ2-7	CASSLQGGSYEQYF	TGTGCCAGCAGCTTGCAGGGAGGCTCCTACGAGCAGTACTTC
TRBV19	-	medium-sized	TRBJ2-1	CASSFGQIYNEQFF	TGTGCCAGTAGTTTTGGACAAATTTACAATGAGCAGTTCTTC
TRBV6-5	-	few	TRBJ2-7	CASSYAGSSYEQYF	TGTGCCAGCAGTTACGCGGGTAGCTCCTACGAGCAGTACTTC
TRBV30	-	few	TRBJ1-5	CAWSQDRKYQPQHF	TGTGCCTGGAGCCAAGACAGGAAATATCAGCCCCAGCATTTT
TRBV7-6	-	-	TRBJ1-3	CASSPDPPGGSTLWNTIYF	TGTGCCAGCAGCCCGGATCCCCCGGGAGGGTCTACTCTCTGGAACACCATATATTTT
TRBV6-1	TRBD1	-	TRBJ2-2	CASSRTGASTGELFF	TGTGCCAGCAGTCGGACAGGGGCGAGCACCGGGGAGCTGTTTTTT
TRBV29-1	-	few	TRBJ2-7	CSVENRNYEQYF	TGCAGCGTTGAGAACAGAAACTACGAGCAGTACTTC
TRBV28	TRBD2	-	TRBJ2-1	CASSLGTSGRREQFF	TGTGCCAGCAGTTTGGGGACTAGCGGGAGGCGTGAGCAGTTCTTC